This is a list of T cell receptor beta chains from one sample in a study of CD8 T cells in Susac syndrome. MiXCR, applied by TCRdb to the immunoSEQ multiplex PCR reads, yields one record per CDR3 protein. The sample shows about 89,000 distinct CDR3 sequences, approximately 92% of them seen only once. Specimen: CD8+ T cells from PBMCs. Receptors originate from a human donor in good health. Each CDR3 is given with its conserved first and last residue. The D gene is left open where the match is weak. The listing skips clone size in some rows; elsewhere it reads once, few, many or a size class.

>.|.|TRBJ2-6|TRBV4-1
TGCGCCAGCAGCTATATTTACTCTGGGGCCAACGTCCTGACTTTC
CASSYIYSGANVLTF
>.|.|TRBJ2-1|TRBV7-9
TGTGCCAGCAGCCCAGACCGGGGGAGCTCCTACAATGAGCAGTTCTTC
CASSPDRGSSYNEQFF
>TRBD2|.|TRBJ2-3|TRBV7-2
TGTGCCAGCAGCTTAACTAGCGGTTACACAGATACGCAGTATTTT
CASSLTSGYTDTQYF
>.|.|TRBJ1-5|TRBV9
TGTGCCAGCAGCGCCGGGCTGTACGGCAATCAGCCCCAGCATTTT
CASSAGLYGNQPQHF
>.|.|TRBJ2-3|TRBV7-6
TGTGCCAGCAGCTCACCGTTTAGCAGAACTAGCACAGATACGCAGTATTTT
CASSSPFSRTSTDTQYF
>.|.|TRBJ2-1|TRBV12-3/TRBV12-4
TGTGCCAGCAGCCTGACAGCTTACTACAATGAGCAGTTCTTC
CASSLTAYYNEQFF
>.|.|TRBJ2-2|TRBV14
TGTGCCAGCAGCCCCTCACCGAACACCGGGGAGCTGTTTTTT
CASSPSPNTGELFF
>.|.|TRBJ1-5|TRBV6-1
TGTGCCAGCAGTGATTTCGATCAGCCCCAGCATTTT
CASSDFDQPQHF
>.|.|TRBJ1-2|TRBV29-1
TGCAGCGTTGAGGCGGACTATGGCTACACCTTC
CSVEADYGYTF
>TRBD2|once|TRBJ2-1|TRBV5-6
TGTGCCAGCAGCTCCCAGGGACTAAGCTCGTATGGTGAGCAGTTCTTC
CASSSQGLSSYGEQFF
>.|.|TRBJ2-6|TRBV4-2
TGTGCCAGCAGCCAGGACGGGTCCGTATCTGGGGCCAACGTCCTGACTTTC
CASSQDGSVSGANVLTF
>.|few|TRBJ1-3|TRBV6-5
TGTGCCAGCAGTCCGGGGGGAAACACCATATATTTT
CASSPGGNTIYF
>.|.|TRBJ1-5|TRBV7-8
TGTGCCAGCAGCTTAGCGACGGCCGGGAGGGAGCCCCAGCATTTT
CASSLATAGREPQHF
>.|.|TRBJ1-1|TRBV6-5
TGTGCCAGCAGTTACGATCCAGGGATCACTGAAGCTTTCTTT
CASSYDPGITEAFF
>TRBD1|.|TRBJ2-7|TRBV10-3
TGTGCCATCAGTGAGTCTTCAGGACAGGCACTTTACGAGCAGTACTTC
CAISESSGQALYEQYF
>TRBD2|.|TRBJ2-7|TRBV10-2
TGCGCCAGCAGTCCCGGGACTAGCGGGGGCTCCTACGAGCAGTACTTC
CASSPGTSGGSYEQYF
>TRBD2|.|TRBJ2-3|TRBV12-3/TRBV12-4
TGTGCCAGCAGTTTAATTGAAAGGGCGGGGGGAGATACGCAGTATTTT
CASSLIERAGGDTQYF
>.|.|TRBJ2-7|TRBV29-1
TGCAGCGTTGAAGCGGGCAATCCCTACGAGCAGTACTTC
CSVEAGNPYEQYF
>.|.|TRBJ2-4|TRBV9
TGTGCCAGCAGCGGGCTAGCCAAAAACATTCAGTACTTC
CASSGLAKNIQYF
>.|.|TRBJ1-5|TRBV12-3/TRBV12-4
TGTGCCAGCAGCCCAGGGGTGGCGGGCAATCAGCCCCAGCATTTT
CASSPGVAGNQPQHF
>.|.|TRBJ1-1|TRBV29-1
TGCAGCGTTGAAGGCCACAGTGACAAAATCGTTGGAGCTTTCTTT
CSVEGHSDKIVGAFF
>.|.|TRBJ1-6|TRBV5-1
TGCGCCAGCAGACCCGGGACTTCAAAGGATTCACCCCTCCACTTT
CASRPGTSKDSPLHF
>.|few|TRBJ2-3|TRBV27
TGTGCCAGCAGTTTTAACACAGATACGCAGTATTTT
CASSFNTDTQYF
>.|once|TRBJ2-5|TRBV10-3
TGTGCCATCAGTCGGGAGAAGGGGCCCCAAGAGACCCAGTACTTC
CAISREKGPQETQYF
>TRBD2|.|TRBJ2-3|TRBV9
TGTGCCAGCAGCGTTGGTAGCGGGGGTTCCACAGATACGCAGTATTTT
CASSVGSGGSTDTQYF
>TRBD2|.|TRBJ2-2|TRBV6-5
TGTGCCAGCAGTTCTCTCGGACTAGCGGGGGGCCTGGACGGGGAGCTGTTTTTT
CASSSLGLAGGLDGELFF
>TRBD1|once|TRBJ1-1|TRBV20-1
TGCAGTGCTTACTCCGGGACAGGGGAGGCTGAAGCTTTCTTT
CSAYSGTGEAEAFF
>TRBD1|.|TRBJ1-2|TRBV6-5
TGTGCCAGCAGTACCGGACAGGGGGCTGGCTATGGCTACACCTTC
CASSTGQGAGYGYTF
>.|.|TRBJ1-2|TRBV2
TGTGCCAGCGCCAACCCAGCTAACTATGGCTACACCTTC
CASANPANYGYTF
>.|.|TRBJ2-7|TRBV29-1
TGCAGCGTCACCGACGGACAGACATACGAGCAGTACTTC
CSVTDGQTYEQYF
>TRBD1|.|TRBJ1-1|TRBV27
TGTGCCAGCAGTCCAGGGACAGGGTGGAACACTGAAGCTTTCTTT
CASSPGTGWNTEAFF
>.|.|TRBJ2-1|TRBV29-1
TGCAGCGTTGAAGTGCTAGCACCTAGGGAGCAGTTCTTC
CSVEVLAPREQFF
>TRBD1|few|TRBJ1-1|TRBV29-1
TGCAGCGTTGTACAGGGGACTGAAGCTTTCTTT
CSVVQGTEAFF
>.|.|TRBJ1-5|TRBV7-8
TGTGCCAGCAGCATAGGAAAACAGGGACTAAGCAATCAGCCCCAGCATTTT
CASSIGKQGLSNQPQHF
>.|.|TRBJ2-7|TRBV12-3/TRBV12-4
TGTGCCAGCAGTTTCGCCTACGAGCAGTACTTC
CASSFAYEQYF
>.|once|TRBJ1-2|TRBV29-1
TGCAGCGTTGTAGGGCTAGGAAATGGCTACACCTTC
CSVVGLGNGYTF
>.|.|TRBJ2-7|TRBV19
TGTGCCAGTAGTATAGCAGCAGCAGTCTCCTACGAGCAGTACTTC
CASSIAAAVSYEQYF
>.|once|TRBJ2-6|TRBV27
TGTGCCAGCAGTCCCCGGGGGAGCTCGTTCTCTGGGGCCAACGTCCTGACTTTC
CASSPRGSSFSGANVLTF
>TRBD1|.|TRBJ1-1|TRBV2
TGTGCCAGCAGTGGACAGGGCCCCAGGGGTGAAGCTTTCTTT
CASSGQGPRGEAFF
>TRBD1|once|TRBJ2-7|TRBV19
TGTGCCAGTAGTATAGACCAGTGGCAGGGGGCCTACCAGCAGTACTTC
CASSIDQWQGAYQQYF